The clone carrying this TCR beta chain has ten or more counts. The authors prepared the TCRbeta library with unique molecular identifiers. TCRdb reprocessed the PCR reads via MiXCR and lists one record per CDR3 protein. The sample contains 600,000 to 700,000 distinct CDR3 sequences, roughly 17% of which appear only once. The data stem from a study of T-cell reconstitution after alpha-beta-depleted transplantation in children. Germline lookup yields CDR1 SGHTA and CDR2 FQGNSA. This CDR3 comprises 14 residues. Trimming took 3 bases from V and 5 from J, leaving 12 bases between them. The rearrangement uses TRBV7-2 and TRBJ2-3; tentatively, D is TRBD1 (6 bases). The TCR originated in a human donor who donated a stem cell graft to a child with acute myeloid leukemia. Material: PBMCs from the stem cell graft donor, obtained from the stem cell graft. The CDR3 here is CASSFFGDKDTQYF. DNA of the CDR3: TGTGCCAGCAGCTTCTTCGGGGACAAAGATACGCAGTATTTT.